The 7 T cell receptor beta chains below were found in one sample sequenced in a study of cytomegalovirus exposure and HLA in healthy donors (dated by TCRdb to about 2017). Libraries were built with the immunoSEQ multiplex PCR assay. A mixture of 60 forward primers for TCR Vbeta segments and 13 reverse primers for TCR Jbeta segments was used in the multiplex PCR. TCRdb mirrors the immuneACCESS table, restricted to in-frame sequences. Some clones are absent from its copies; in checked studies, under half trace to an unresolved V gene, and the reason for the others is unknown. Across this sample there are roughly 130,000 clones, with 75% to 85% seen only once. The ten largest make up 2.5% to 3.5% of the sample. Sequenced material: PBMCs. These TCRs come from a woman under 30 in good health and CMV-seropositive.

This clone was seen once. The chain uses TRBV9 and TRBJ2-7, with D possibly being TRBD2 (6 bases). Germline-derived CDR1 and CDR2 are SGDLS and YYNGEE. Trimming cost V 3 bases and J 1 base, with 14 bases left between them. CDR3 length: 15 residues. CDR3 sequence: CASSAGPGLSYEQYF. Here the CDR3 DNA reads TGTGCCAGCAGCGCCGGCCCGGGACTGTCCTACGAGCAGTACTTC.

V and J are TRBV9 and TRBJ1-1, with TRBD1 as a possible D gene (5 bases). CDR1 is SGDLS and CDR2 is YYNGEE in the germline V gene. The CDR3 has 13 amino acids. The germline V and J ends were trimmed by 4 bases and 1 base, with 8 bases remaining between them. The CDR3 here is CASSITGNTEAFF. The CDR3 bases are TGTGCCAGCAGCATCACAGGGAACACTGAAGCTTTCTTT.

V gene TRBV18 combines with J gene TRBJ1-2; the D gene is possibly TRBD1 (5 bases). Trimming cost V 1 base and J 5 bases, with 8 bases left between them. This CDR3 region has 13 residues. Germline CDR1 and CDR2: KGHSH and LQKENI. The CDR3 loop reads CASSPRAGYGYTF. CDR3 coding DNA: TGTGCCAGCTCACCACGGGCAGGGTATGGCTACACCTTC.

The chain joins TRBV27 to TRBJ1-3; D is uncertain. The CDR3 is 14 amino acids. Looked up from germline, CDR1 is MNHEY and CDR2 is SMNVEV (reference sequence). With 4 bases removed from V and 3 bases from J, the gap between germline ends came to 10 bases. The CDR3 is CASSSVTYGNTIYF. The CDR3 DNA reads TGTGCCAGCAGTTCCGTGACATATGGAAACACCATATATTTT.

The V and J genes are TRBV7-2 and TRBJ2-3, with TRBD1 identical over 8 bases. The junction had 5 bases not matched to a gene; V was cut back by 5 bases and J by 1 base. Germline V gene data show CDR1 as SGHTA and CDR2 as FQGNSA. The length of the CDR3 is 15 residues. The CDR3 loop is CASSTTGDGTDTQYF. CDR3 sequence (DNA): TGTGCCAGCAGCACGACAGGGGATGGCACAGATACGCAGTATTTT.

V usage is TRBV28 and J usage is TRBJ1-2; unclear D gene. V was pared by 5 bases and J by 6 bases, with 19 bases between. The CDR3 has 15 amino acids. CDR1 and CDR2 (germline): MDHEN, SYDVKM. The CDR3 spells CASSDGWVRTHGYTF. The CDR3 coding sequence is TGTGCCAGCAGTGACGGGTGGGTTCGGACTCATGGCTACACCTTC.

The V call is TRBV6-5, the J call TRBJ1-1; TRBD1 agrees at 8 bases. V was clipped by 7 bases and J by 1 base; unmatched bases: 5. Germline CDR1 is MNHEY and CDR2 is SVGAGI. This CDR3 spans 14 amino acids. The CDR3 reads CASKLDRGNTEAFF. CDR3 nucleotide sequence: TGTGCCAGCAAACTAGACAGGGGGAACACTGAAGCTTTCTTT.